This T cell receptor beta chain was identified during a study of human versus mouse CDR3 diversity and MHC coevolution. The repertoire was sequenced with immunoSEQ multiplex PCR; TCRdb's copy has only in-frame clones and lacks some. There are tens of thousands of clones in the sample; 90% to 95% occur only once, and 1.1% to 1.5% lies in the top ten. Points on this clone: Its target is not known.

Study-level findings and limits: Human T cells were selected on over five MHC II alleles. Human CDR3s averaged more deletions and insertions than mouse CDR3s. By iCHAO1, human TCR beta clonotypes numbered about 1.5 million, the most.

V was pared by 5 bases and J by 4 bases, with 9 bases of the junction left unmatched. The CDR3 length is 16 residues. The germline CDR1 and CDR2 sequences are LNHNV and YYDKDF (reference sequence). The chain carries TRBV15 and TRBJ1-1; TRBD1 aligns across 11 bases. The sample taken for sequencing was naive CD4+ T cells from blood. The subset here: CD45RO-negative CD62L-positive naive CD4 T cells. This receptor was obtained from a person between 25 and 70 years old in good health. The CDR3 nucleotides are TGTGCCACCAGCCCTGCCCCCGGGACAGGGGGCACTGAAGCTTTCTTT. Its translation: CATSPAPGTGGTEAFF.